The 25 T cell receptor beta chains reported below all come from one sample, sequenced in a study of blood T cell repertoires in COVID-19. This table comes from immunoSEQ multiplex PCR, and its TCRdb copy is limited to in-frame clones, with some not included. The sample lists about 210,000 clones, 89% occurring once. Sequenced input: peripheral blood. The source is a woman aged 40 to 50 with acute or convalescent COVID-19.

The rearrangement joins TRBV30 to TRBJ1-4; D gene unclear. Germline V gene sequence: CDR1 GTSNPN, CDR2 SVGIG (reference sequence). The V end lost 6 bases, the J end lost 8 bases, and 13 bases lay between the germline ends. The CDR3 loop spans 12 amino acids. The CDR3 DNA reads as TGTGCCTGCCTCGGCGGGGAGGAAAAACTGTTTTTT. Its protein is CACLGGEEKLFF. Drawing the rest from reference TRBV30 and TRBJ1-4, the complete variable domain is SQTIHQWPATLVQPVGSPLSLECTVEGTSNPNLYWYRQAAGRGLQLLFYSVGIGQISSEVPQNLSASRPQDRQFILSSKKLLLSDSGFYLCACLGGEEKLFFGSGTQLSVL.

About this clone itself: The same CDR3 can be traced to other DNA sequences in this sample. The chain uses TRBV30 and TRBJ1-2; D remains ambiguous. In germline, CDR1 is GTSNPN, CDR2 SVGIG (reference sequence). The CDR3 is 12 amino acids. V lost 2 bases, J lost 2 bases, and 6 bases lay in between. The CDR3: CAWSRGNYGYTF. The CDR3 region has the DNA TGTGCCTGGAGTCGAGGCAACTATGGCTACACCTTC.

CDR3: CASIPGQRNTGELFF. DNA of the CDR3: TGCGCCAGCATCCCGGGACAGAGGAACACCGGGGAGCTGTTTTTT. The rearrangement uses TRBV5-1 and TRBJ2-2; TRBD1 agrees at 7 bases. The CDR3 loop spans 15 amino acids. The germline V gene encodes CDR1 SGHRS and CDR2 YFSETQ. The trim removed 6 bases at V and 1 base at J, leaving 6 bases unmatched.

The rearrangement joins TRBV6-6 to TRBJ1-2, with a tentative D call TRBD1 (5 bases). CDR1 and CDR2 (germline): MNHNY, SVGAGI (reference sequence). Trimming removed 4 bases at V and 8 bases at J, with 11 bases between. The CDR3 sequence is 12 residues long. The CDR3 DNA reads TGTGCCAGCAGTTGGTTTGGGGGGGGCTACACCTTC. Amino acids: CASSWFGGGYTF.

The chain carries TRBV3-1 (or the pseudogene TRBV3-2) and TRBJ1-6, with 8 positions matching TRBD1. CDR1 LGHDT and CDR2 YNNKEL come from the germline V gene (reference sequence). The CDR3 is 14 amino acids. V dropped 5 bases and J dropped 7; count of bases not matched to a gene: 4. The DNA of the CDR3 is TGTGCCAGCAGCTCTTGGGACAGGAATTCACCCCTCCACTTT. Its translation is CASSSWDRNSPLHF.

The chain couples TRBV10-2 to TRBJ1-3; 8 nucleotides line up with TRBD1. CDR1 is WSHSY and CDR2 is SAAADI in the germline V gene. CDR3 size: 13 residues. Trimming took 7 bases from V and 4 from J; bases not matched to a gene: 3. Here the CDR3 reads CASTQGAGNTIYF. The DNA of the CDR3 is TGCGCCAGCACCCAGGGGGCCGGAAACACCATATATTTT.

CDR3 nucleotides: TGTGCCAGCAGACCTGGACAGGTCGGACGAGCTTTCTTT. This codes for CASRPGQVGRAFF. The chain uses TRBV6-5 and TRBJ1-1; 7 bases match TRBD1. The CDR3 spans 13 residues. The ends lost 6 bases at V and 10 bases at J; junction bases unmatched: 11. Germline assignment: CDR1 MNHEY and CDR2 SVGAGI.

The chain carries TRBV19 and TRBJ1-2; 9 bases are shared with TRBD1. The V gene's germline CDR1 is LNHDA and CDR2 SQIVND (reference sequence). The CDR3 contains 15 residues. J was trimmed by 3 bases and V by 6 bases; bases with no gene match: 8. The CDR3 DNA is TGTGCCAGTAGCCGGACAGGGGATCAGGACTATGGCTACACCTTC. It encodes CASSRTGDQDYGYTF.

The rearrangement uses TRBV30 and TRBJ1-4; 7 nucleotides match TRBD1. The CDR3 consists of 13 residues. Germline assignment: CDR1 GTSNPN and CDR2 SVGIG (reference sequence). Trimming took 3 bases from V and 8 from J; bases not matched to a gene: 6. The CDR3 protein is CAWSTGVGEKLFF. The CDR3 nucleotides are TGTGCCTGGAGCACAGGGGTTGGAGAAAAACTGTTTTTT.

The chain links TRBV10-1 to TRBJ2-1, with 9 bases lining up with TRBD1. The CDR3 covers 16 residues. From germline, CDR1 is WNHNN and CDR2 SYGVQD (reference sequence). V shed 6 bases, J shed 5 bases, and the junction held 11 bases outside the gene matches. The CDR3 DNA is TGCGCCAGCAGGGCCTCCGGGACAGGGTATGACAATGAGCAGTTCTTC. Protein: CASRASGTGYDNEQFF.

The chain has TRBV2 and TRBJ2-3, with TRBD1 matching over 9 bases. The CDR3 is 15 residues long. J gave up 6 bases and V 6 bases, and 10 bases lay outside the gene matches. The V gene's germline CDR1 is SNHLY and CDR2 FYNNEI. In nucleotides, the CDR3 is TGTGCCAGCAGGGTTCCGGGACAGGGAACCGATACGCAGTATTTT. The encoded protein is CASRVPGQGTDTQYF.

In its sample, this clone was seen once. The V call is TRBV29-1, the J call TRBJ2-3; maybe TRBD1 (5 bases). The germline V gene encodes CDR1 SQVTM and CDR2 ANQGSEA. V lost 6 bases to trimming and J lost 0 bases, with 13 bases between them. This CDR3 contains 14 residues. CDR3: CSVPGQGSTDTQYF. The CDR3 nucleotides read TGCAGCGTCCCCGGTCAGGGCAGCACAGATACGCAGTATTTT.

CDR3 amino acids: CASKNRGDYGYTF. CDR3 DNA sequence: TGTGCCAGCAAAAACAGGGGTGACTATGGCTACACCTTC. The V and J genes are TRBV5-5 and TRBJ1-2; 7 bases match TRBD1. V trimming: 6 bases; J trimming: 3 bases; junction bases outside the gene matches: 5. This CDR3 region has 13 residues. In germline, CDR1 is SGHKS, CDR2 YYEKEE (reference sequence).

The chain uses TRBV30 and TRBJ1-6; D is undetermined. V gave up 3 bases and J gave up 2 bases, with 11 bases separating them. CDR3 length: 15 amino acids. The germline V gene encodes CDR1 GTSNPN and CDR2 SVGIG (reference sequence). The CDR3 region is CAWRTPSPYNSPLHF. The CDR3 coding sequence is TGTGCCTGGAGGACACCTAGCCCCTATAATTCACCCCTCCACTTT.

The chain recombines TRBV5-1 with TRBJ2-6, with D maybe TRBD2 (6 bases). The germline V and J ends were trimmed by 4 bases and 2 bases, with 19 bases remaining between them. Germline V gene sequence: CDR1 SGHRS, CDR2 YFSETQ. The CDR3 runs to 18 residues. DNA of the CDR3: TGCGCCAGCAGCCGCACGATCACGCGGGGCGCTGGGGCCAACGTCCTGACTTTC. This encodes CASSRTITRGAGANVLTF.

The gene calls are TRBV19 and TRBJ1-1, with 9 bases lining up with TRBD1. This CDR3 is 15 amino acids long. Unmatched junction bases numbered 13, after V lost 10 bases and J lost 4 bases. The germline CDR1 and CDR2 sequences are LNHDA and SQIVND (reference sequence). CDR3 region: CATRGTGYSGTEAFF. The CDR3 DNA is TGTGCCACAAGGGGGACAGGGTACTCCGGCACTGAAGCTTTCTTT.

The chain uses TRBV4-1 and TRBJ2-6; D gene unclear. V shed 1 base and J shed 0 bases, with 7 bases lying between them. The CDR3 covers 16 residues. Germline-derived CDR1 and CDR2 are MGHRA and YSYEKL. For the CDR3, the DNA is TGCGCCAGCAGCCAAGCCACAGTCTCTGGGGCCAACGTCCTGACTTTC. Protein product: CASSQATVSGANVLTF.

This clone was seen a few times. This chain links TRBV4-1 with TRBJ2-1; 7 bases agree with TRBD1. Germline CDR1 reads MGHRA; CDR2 reads YSYEKL. The CDR3 consists of 17 residues. V dropped 4 bases and J dropped 5; count of bases not matched to a gene: 14. The chain's CDR3 is CASSPQQLRGSHNEQFF. The CDR3 bases are TGCGCCAGCAGCCCGCAACAGCTCAGGGGGTCACACAATGAGCAGTTCTTC.

The rearrangement links TRBV6-5 to TRBJ1-2, with D hard to call. The germline V gene encodes CDR1 MNHEY and CDR2 SVGAGI. This CDR3 has 15 amino acids. V lost 6 bases and J 2 bases, leaving 16 bases between the germline ends. CDR3 coding DNA: TGTGCCAGCAGGGCGGCACGAGGGAAAAACTATGGCTACACCTTC. It is translated as CASRAARGKNYGYTF.

This rearrangement joins TRBV19 to TRBJ2-2; 11 bases map to TRBD1. CDR3 length: 16 amino acids. From germline, CDR1 is LNHDA and CDR2 SQIVND (reference sequence). The trim removed 5 bases at V and 4 bases at J, leaving 6 bases unmatched. The CDR3 sequence: CASSVWTGGGTGELFF. The CDR3 DNA follows: TGTGCCAGTAGTGTCTGGACAGGGGGCGGCACCGGGGAGCTGTTTTTT.

The V gene is TRBV7-9, the J gene TRBJ1-2; D is perhaps TRBD1 (6 bases). The V gene's germline CDR1 is SEHNR and CDR2 FQNEAQ (reference sequence). This CDR3 is 15 amino acids long. Trimming took 1 base from V and 8 from J, leaving 17 bases between them. CDR3 residues: CASSLETTGRGGYTF. CDR3 coding DNA: TGTGCCAGCAGCTTAGAGACCACAGGGAGAGGGGGCTACACCTTC. Filled out from reference TRBV7-9 and TRBJ1-2, the complete variable domain reads DTGVSQNPRHKITKRGQNVTFRCDPISEHNRLYWYRQTLGQGPEFLTYFQNEAQLEKSRLLSDRFSAERPKGSFSTLEIQRTEQGDSAMYLCASSLETTGRGGYTFGSGTRLTVV.

This chain connects TRBV10-3 to TRBJ2-2; TRBD2 matches 16 bases. Germline trimming cut 9 bases from V and 1 base from J; bases unmatched to any gene: 11. The length of the CDR3 is 19 residues. In germline, CDR1 is ENHRY, CDR2 SYGVKD. The CDR3 loop reads CAINRAGTSGGENTGELFF. In DNA, the CDR3 is TGTGCCATAAACAGGGCCGGGACTAGCGGGGGGGAGAACACCGGGGAGCTGTTTTTT.

The chain links TRBV6-5 to TRBJ2-7; D is perhaps TRBD2 (5 bases). The V gene's germline CDR1 is MNHEY and CDR2 SVGAGI. V gave up 7 bases and J gave up 4 bases, with 14 bases separating them. The CDR3 totals 13 residues. CDR3 in DNA: TGTGCCAGCAACACGGGGATAAGATACGAGCAGTACGTC. This gives the protein CASNTGIRYEQYV.

The chain links TRBV19 to TRBJ1-2; TRBD1 matches at 9 bases. This CDR3 has 18 amino acids. Germline V gives CDR1 LNHDA, CDR2 SQIVND (reference sequence). V trimming: 5 bases; J trimming: 7 bases; junction bases outside the gene matches: 20. Here the CDR3 DNA reads TGTGCCAGTAGTCCTAGGTTCCTTCGGGACAGGGAAGCGGGTGGCTACACCTTC. The encoded protein is CASSPRFLRDREAGGYTF.

The chain links TRBV6-5 to TRBJ1-1; D may be TRBD1 (6 bases). Trimming left V 4 bases short and J 4 bases short, with 13 bases between. CDR3 length equals 14 residues. Germline values: CDR1 MNHEY, CDR2 SVGAGI. This CDR3 is CASSSGGSGTEAFF. DNA of the CDR3: TGTGCCAGCAGTTCTGGGGGCTCGGGCACTGAAGCTTTCTTT.